This T cell receptor beta chain was identified during a study of T cell repertoires in aging, cancer and after chemotherapy. About the study: Repeat sampling of healthy donors over several months to years showed clear clonal overlap.

A mixed TRB-A/B primer pool amplified rearranged TRB by multiplex touch-down PCR. TCRdb called the multiplex PCR reads again in MiXCR, with one record for every CDR3 protein. The sample includes 10,000 to 15,000 distinct CDR3 sequences, about a third of them seen just once. Notes on this clonotype: What it recognizes is unknown.

Study-wide points: The repertoire data cannot show anything about immunological memory following chemotherapy. Compared with age-matched healthy donors, untreated hematological or solid cancer patients showed higher blood TCR clonality. Loss of evenness, beyond lost richness, contributed to age-related TCR diversity decline in cancer patients.

The CDR3 contains 18 residues. Unmatched junction bases numbered 9, after V lost 1 base and J lost 1 base. Germline V lookup: CDR1 SGHVS, CDR2 FNYEAQ. Peripheral blood genomic DNA, not sorted cells or RNA, was the template. The sequence came from a human donor in good health. The donor label of this sample is uncertain. The genes are TRBV7-6 and TRBJ2-3, with TRBD2 matching 9 bases. The source material was blood. The chain's CDR3 is CASSLGASGTLGTDTQYF. In nucleotides, the CDR3 is TGTGCCAGCAGCTTAGGGGCTAGCGGGACCTTAGGCACAGATACGCAGTATTTT.